This T cell receptor beta chain was sequenced in a study of healthy donors' naive CD4 and CD8 T cells. Looking at the study overall: TCR alpha primers covered all functional IMGT alpha gene variants. Overall study results and limits: Positive CDR3 charge linked to CD4+ cells, negative to CD8+ cells. Bias from naive T cell homeostatic proliferation was not addressed.

Germline CDR1 is MNHEY and CDR2 is SVGAGI. This CDR3 has 15 amino acids. V lost 7 bases to trimming and J lost 2 bases, with 18 bases between them. The table lists this clonotype with a count of one. Antigen unknown. Each TCR library used 500 ng of total RNA and a linear amplification protocol. TCRdb re-analysed the reads in MiXCR, keeping a single row per CDR3 protein. The repertoire holds 150,000 to 200,000 distinct CDR3 sequences, with around 80% as singletons. CD4+CD8-CD45RO-CD45RA+ cells were naive CD4+; CD8+CD4-CD45RA+CD27bright cells were naive CD8+. The sequence was collected from a pool of human donors in good health; the sample pools cells from several healthy donors. Sequenced input: naive CD4+ and CD8+ T cells sorted from blood, pooled from several donors. The rearrangement links TRBV6-5 to TRBJ2-7, with D possibly matching TRBD2 (5 bases). The CDR3 bases are TGTGCCAGCACCTTGACCTCGGAGGCTCCCTACGAGCAGTACTTC. It translates to CASTLTSEAPYEQYF.